This T cell receptor (beta chain) was recovered during a study of cytomegalovirus exposure and HLA in healthy donors. Whole-study context: In an early release, HLA-typed donors contributed about 79 million unique TCR sequences. Most donors, 70% to 85% of roughly 400 genotyped, fell in the Caucasian-associated ancestry cluster. Study-wide points: Later findings reportedly placed an Asian-associated ancestry cluster below the roughly 690-donor mean for N-insertions.

Looked up from germline, CDR1 is MNHEY and CDR2 is SVGAGI. The V end was cut by 0 bases, the J end by 1 base, with 9 bases between. This CDR3 has 15 residues. 13 Jbeta primers and 60 Vbeta primers were used for the PCR. Using immunoSEQ multiplex PCR, the repertoire was profiled, and TCRdb retains in-frame clones only, with some absent. The sample consists of about 140,000 clones, about four fifths of them appearing once. As to this clone: Its target is unknown.

The rearrangement links TRBV6-5 to TRBJ1-1, with D uncertain. The TCR was taken from a man aged 35-49 years in good health and CMV-seronegative. Sequenced material: PBMCs. DNA for the CDR3: TGTGCCAGCAGTTACTCGACCGGGAAGAACACTGAAGCTTTCTTT. Translation gives CASSYSTGKNTEAFF.